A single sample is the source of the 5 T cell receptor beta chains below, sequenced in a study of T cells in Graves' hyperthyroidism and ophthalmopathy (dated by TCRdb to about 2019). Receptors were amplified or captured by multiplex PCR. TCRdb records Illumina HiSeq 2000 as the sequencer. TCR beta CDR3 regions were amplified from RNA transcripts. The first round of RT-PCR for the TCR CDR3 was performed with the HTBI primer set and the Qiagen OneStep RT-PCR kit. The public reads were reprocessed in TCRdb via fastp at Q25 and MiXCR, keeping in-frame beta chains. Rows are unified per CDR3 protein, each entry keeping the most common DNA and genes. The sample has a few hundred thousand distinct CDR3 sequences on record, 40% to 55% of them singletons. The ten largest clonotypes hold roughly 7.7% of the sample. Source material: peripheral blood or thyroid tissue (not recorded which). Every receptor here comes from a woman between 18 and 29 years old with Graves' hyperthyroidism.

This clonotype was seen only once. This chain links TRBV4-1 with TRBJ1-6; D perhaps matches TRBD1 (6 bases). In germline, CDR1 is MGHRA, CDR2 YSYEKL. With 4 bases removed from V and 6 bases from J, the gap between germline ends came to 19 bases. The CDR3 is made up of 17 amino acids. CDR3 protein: CASSRMRRGATNSPLHF. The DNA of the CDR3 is TGCGCCAGCAGCCGGATGAGACGGGGGGCGACTAATTCACCCCTCCACTTT.

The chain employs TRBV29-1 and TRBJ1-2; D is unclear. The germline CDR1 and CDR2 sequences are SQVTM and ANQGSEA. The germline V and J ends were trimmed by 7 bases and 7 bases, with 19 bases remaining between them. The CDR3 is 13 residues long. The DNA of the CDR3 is TGCAGCGCCAGCAGTGATATAATGTCTGGCTACACCTTC. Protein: CSASSDIMSGYTF.

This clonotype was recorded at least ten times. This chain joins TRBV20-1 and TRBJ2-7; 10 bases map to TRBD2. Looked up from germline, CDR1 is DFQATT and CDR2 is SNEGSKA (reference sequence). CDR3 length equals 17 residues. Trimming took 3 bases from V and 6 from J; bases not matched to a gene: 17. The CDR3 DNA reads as TGCAGTGCTAGGCGCCCGACATTAGCGGGAGGCGTCTCCGAGCAGTACTTC. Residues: CSARRPTLAGGVSEQYF.

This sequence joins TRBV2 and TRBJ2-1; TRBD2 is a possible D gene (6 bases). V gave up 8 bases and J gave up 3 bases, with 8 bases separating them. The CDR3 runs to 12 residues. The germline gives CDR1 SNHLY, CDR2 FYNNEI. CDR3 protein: CASGGNYNEQFF. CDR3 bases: TGTGCCAGCGGAGGGAACTACAATGAGCAGTTCTTC.

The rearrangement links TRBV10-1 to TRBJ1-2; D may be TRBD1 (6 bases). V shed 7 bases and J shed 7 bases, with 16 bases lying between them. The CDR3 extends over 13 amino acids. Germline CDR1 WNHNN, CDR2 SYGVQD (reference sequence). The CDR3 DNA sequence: TGCGCCAGCATGGACAGTCTCGGATTTGGCTACACCTTC. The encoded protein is CASMDSLGFGYTF.